The 26 T cell receptor beta chains presented below share a single source sample, sequenced in a study of regulatory T cells in long-lasting Graves disease. To make TCR beta libraries, researchers used iRepertoire HTBI primers and Arm-PCR of CDR3 regions. Each CDR3 protein gets one entry after TCRdb re-called the multiplex PCR reads with MiXCR. The data contain over 350,000 distinct CDR3 sequences, 12% to 15% of them singletons. Time point here: newly diagnosed GD, antithyroid drugs for less than 3 months. Scientists built the TCR library using RNA that was extracted from PBMCs. Separately, the same data were catalogued under a study of T cells in Graves' hyperthyroidism and ophthalmopathy.

Sequenced material: peripheral blood mononuclear cells (PBMCs), taken at new diagnosis, from a patient treated with antithyroid drugs. These receptor sequences come from a woman between 50 and 59 years old with Graves disease.

This clonotype was seen a few times. This chain uses TRBV29-1 with TRBJ1-3, with a possible D match to TRBD1 (6 bases). Trimming left V 6 bases short and J 0 bases short, with 9 bases between. CDR1 SQVTM and CDR2 ANQGSEA come from the germline V gene. The CDR3 runs 13 residues. The CDR3 nucleotides are TGCAGCGTCGGACAGCCCTCTGGAAACACCATATATTTT. It specifies CSVGQPSGNTIYF.

This clonotype was seen ten or more times. The gene calls are TRBV6-2 or TRBV6-3 and TRBJ1-3, with a possible D match to TRBD1 (6 bases). This CDR3 contains 18 residues. Germline CDR1 MNHEY, CDR2 SVGEGT. V was cut by 2 bases and J by 1 base, with 18 bases left in between. The CDR3 protein is CASSYAASRGSSGNTIYF. The CDR3 region has the DNA TGTGCCAGCAGTTACGCGGCGTCCAGGGGAAGTTCTGGAAACACCATATATTTT.

This clonotype showed up many times. This rearrangement joins TRBV12-3 or TRBV12-4 to TRBJ1-2; 7 bases agree with TRBD1. The CDR3 has 13 residues. V lost 7 bases, J lost 4 bases, and 6 bases stayed unmatched. This chain's CDR3 is CASTLDRSYGYTF. The CDR3 DNA follows: TGTGCCAGCACCTTGGACAGGAGCTATGGCTACACCTTC.

J is TRBJ1-6 and V is TRBV11-2; TRBD1 aligns across 8 bases. This CDR3 has 19 residues. Germline V gene lookup returns CDR1 SGHAT and CDR2 FQNNGV. V was pared by 5 bases and J by 0 bases, with 12 bases of the junction left unmatched. The CDR3 nucleotides are TGTGCCAGCAGCCCAGAACCCGGACAGGGAAGCTCCTATAATTCACCCCTCCACTTT. Translating it yields CASSPEPGQGSSYNSPLHF.

Concerning this clonotype itself: One base away lies a much larger clone, so this may be a sequencing read error. This chain links TRBV19 with TRBJ2-2, with TRBD2 identical over 12 bases. There are 15 residues in the CDR3. CDR1 is LNHDA, CDR2 SQIVND, per germline (reference sequence). For the CDR3, the DNA is TGTGCCGGTAGTACCGGACTAGCGGGACCCGGGGAGCTGTTTTTT. As protein: CAGSTGLAGPGELFF.

V is TRBV5-8 and J is TRBJ1-2; D gene uncertain. V lost 3 bases and J lost 2, with 14 bases in between. This CDR3 is built from 15 residues. Germline CDR1 SGHTS, CDR2 YDEGEE. CDR3 loop: CASSSNHGINYGYTF. Here the CDR3 DNA reads TGTGCCAGCAGCTCCAATCACGGAATCAACTATGGCTACACCTTC. The entire variable domain, with the rest obtained from reference TRBV5-8 and TRBJ1-2, is as follows: EAGVTQSPTHLIKTRGQQATLRCSPISGHTSVYWYQQALGLGLQFLLWYDEGEERNRGNFPPRFSGRQFPNYSSELNVNALELEDSALYLCASSSNHGINYGYTFGSGTRLTVV.

V and J are TRBV5-5 and TRBJ2-2, with 8 bases fitting TRBD2. The CDR3 is 16 amino acids. V dropped 1 base and J dropped 4; count of bases not matched to a gene: 6. Germline-derived CDR1 and CDR2 are SGHKS and YYEKEE (reference sequence). The CDR3: CASSLWPAGVTGELFF. The CDR3 DNA sequence: TGTGCCAGCAGCTTGTGGCCAGCGGGAGTCACCGGGGAGCTGTTTTTT.

This clonotype was detected a few times. This chain links TRBV9 with TRBJ2-1; D remains unclear. V gave up 0 bases and J gave up 3 bases, with 10 bases separating them. Germline values: CDR1 SGDLS, CDR2 YYNGEE. The CDR3 is made up of 15 amino acids. CDR3 sequence (DNA): TGTGCCAGCAGCGTAGATATGGGGATCTACAATGAGCAGTTCTTC. This translates into CASSVDMGIYNEQFF.

Concerning this clonotype: Since the CDR3 does not end with the conserved phenylalanine or tryptophan, this likely comes from a read error. The chain joins TRBV7-8 to TRBJ1-3; D is possibly TRBD1 (6 bases). Germline CDR1 and CDR2: SGHVS and FQNEAQ. V gave up 2 bases and J gave up 2 bases, with 22 bases separating them. The CDR3 has 19 residues. The CDR3 loop reads CASSLIGQGTLLPGNTIYS. The CDR3 DNA sequence: TGTGCCAGCAGCTTAATCGGGCAGGGGACCTTGCTCCCTGGAAACACCATATATTCT.

This clonotype was counted a few times. V usage is TRBV10-3 and J usage is TRBJ2-1, with D maybe TRBD2 (6 bases). The germline CDR1 and CDR2 sequences are ENHRY and SYGVKD. The CDR3 has 15 amino acids. Trimming pared 6 bases from V and 5 bases from J, leaving 17 bases between. CDR3 in DNA: TGTGCCATCAGCCCAGGTCCGACGGGGGACAATGAGCAGTTCTTC. It is translated as CAISPGPTGDNEQFF.

This clonotype was recorded a few times. The V and J genes are TRBV27 and TRBJ2-7; D might be TRBD1 or TRBD2, each matching 5 bases. The germline V gene encodes CDR1 MNHEY and CDR2 SMNVEV (reference sequence). Trimming took off 4 bases at V and 0 bases at J, with 13 bases between the two ends. The CDR3 runs 15 residues. The CDR3 DNA sequence: TGTGCCAGCAGTTCACCGGGACGGAACTCCTACGAGCAGTACTTC. This gives the protein CASSSPGRNSYEQYF.

In this sample, this clonotype turned up many times. The chain couples TRBV9 to TRBJ2-1; D gene ambiguous. Trimming stripped 0 bases from V and 6 bases from J, with 10 bases between. This CDR3 has 14 residues. Germline loops: CDR1 SGDLS, CDR2 YYNGEE. The CDR3 DNA follows: TGTGCCAGCAGCGTAGGCGGTCCCCCCAATGAGCAGTTCTTC. Translating it yields CASSVGGPPNEQFF.

Concerning this clonotype itself: One base away lies a much larger clone, so this may be a sequencing read error. The rearrangement uses TRBV6-1 and TRBJ2-7, with 7 bases that match TRBD2. Germline loops: CDR1 MNHNS, CDR2 SASEGT. The CDR3 spans 17 residues. V lost 5 bases and J lost 5; bases outside the gene matches: 18. As DNA, the CDR3 is TGTGCCAGCAGTCCCTACCCGGCGGGGCTAGCGGTCCACGAGCAGTACTTC. Its protein product is CASSPYPAGLAVHEQYF.

This clonotype has a handful of counts. This chain joins TRBV6-5 and TRBJ2-5; TRBD1 matches at 8 bases. The CDR3 has 15 residues. Losses at the gene ends were 2 bases for V and 7 bases for J; bases not matched to a gene: 9. Germline V lookup: CDR1 MNHEY, CDR2 SVGAGI. The CDR3 is CASSYQDRELGTQYF. The CDR3 DNA sequence: TGTGCCAGCAGTTACCAGGACAGGGAATTAGGGACCCAGTACTTC.

This clonotype has more than one count but fewer than ten. The chain employs TRBV6-5 and TRBJ2-2, with 8 nucleotides matching TRBD2. The CDR3 contains 16 residues. Trimming removed 0 bases from V and 6 bases from J; junction bases left unmatched: 6. Germline V CDR1 and CDR2: MNHEY, SVGAGI. CDR3 in amino acids: CASSYSLAGGAGELFF. The CDR3 region has the DNA TGTGCCAGCAGTTACTCCCTAGCGGGTGGTGCCGGGGAGCTGTTTTTT.

The chain couples TRBV6-4 to TRBJ1-5, with 7 nucleotides matching TRBD1. The V segment lost 7 bases and the J segment 0 bases; nucleotides outside the gene matches: 15. The CDR3 extends over 18 amino acids. From germline, CDR1 is MRHNA and CDR2 SNTAGT. CDR3 region: CASTRQGRTMYSNQPQHF. In DNA, the CDR3 is TGTGCCAGCACCCGACAGGGACGAACCATGTATAGCAATCAGCCCCAGCATTTT.

This clonotype has a handful of counts. The chain's CDR3 is CASSLLRDRGEQFF. In nucleotides, the CDR3 is TGCGCCAGCAGCCTACTCCGGGACAGAGGAGAGCAGTTCTTC. The chain recombines TRBV5-1 with TRBJ2-1; 7 bases line up with TRBD1. CDR3 length equals 14 residues. CDR1 SGHRS and CDR2 YFSETQ come from the germline V gene. The ends lost 4 bases at V and 10 bases at J; junction bases unmatched: 11.

This clonotype came up many times. The rearrangement uses TRBV12-3 or TRBV12-4 and TRBJ2-7, with D hard to call. Trimming cost V 1 base and J 3 bases, with 7 bases left between them. The CDR3 contains 13 residues. The CDR3 loop is CASSLDGYYEQYF. CDR3 nucleotides: TGTGCCAGCAGTTTAGACGGGTACTACGAGCAGTACTTC.

Concerning this clonotype: A much larger clone sits a single nucleotide away, making a read error possible. J is TRBJ2-1 and V is TRBV28; TRBD2 matches at 7 bases. The DNA end is a closer match to TRBJ2-5, so the J assignment may be wrong. The CDR3 has 16 residues. Germline loops: CDR1 MDHEN, CDR2 SYDVKM. The CDR3 here is CACMPFWRERDETQYF. CDR3 nucleotides: TGTGCCTGCATGCCGTTTTGGCGGGAGCGGGATGAGACCCAGTACTTC.

Notes on this clonotype: The junction departs from the called germline gene at one end, perhaps through a read error. The chain has TRBV11-2 and TRBJ2-1, with a tentative D call TRBD2 (6 bases). Germline CDR1 SGHAT, CDR2 FQNNGV. This CDR3 spans 16 amino acids. The CDR3 spells CASGLVGGSDYNEQFF. CDR3 in DNA: TGTGCCAGCGGCTTAGTGGGGGGATCCGACTACAATGAGCAGTTCTTC.

This clonotype was seen a few times. The chain is built from TRBV4-1 and TRBJ2-1; 7 bases fit TRBD1. The ends lost 5 bases at V and 1 base at J; junction bases unmatched: 11. Per germline, CDR1 MGHRA and CDR2 YSYEKL. The CDR3 length is 17 residues. This CDR3 reads CASSTRTGGISYNEQFF. Here the CDR3 DNA reads TGCGCCAGCAGCACCCGGACAGGAGGAATATCCTACAATGAGCAGTTCTTC.

In its sample, this clonotype was seen many times. The V call is TRBV2, the J call TRBJ2-2; 7 positions agree with TRBD2. V dropped 7 bases and J dropped 3; count of bases not matched to a gene: 5. This CDR3 comprises 14 residues. Germline V CDR1 and CDR2: SNHLY, FYNNEI. CDR3 nucleotide sequence: TGTGCCAGCACGGCTAGCGGTTACACCGGGGAGCTGTTTTTT. Its protein is CASTASGYTGELFF.

This chain's CDR3 is CASGRTPNTGELFF. Written as DNA, the CDR3 is TGTGCCAGCGGCCGGACACCGAACACCGGGGAGCTGTTTTTT. V usage is TRBV7-3 and J usage is TRBJ2-2, with a possible D match to TRBD1 (5 bases). The CDR3 loop spans 14 amino acids. Trimming took 8 bases from V and 0 from J, leaving 10 bases between them. CDR1 is SGHTA and CDR2 is FQGTGA in the germline V gene.

About this clonotype: This likely reflects a read error, since a far larger clone is one base away. This chain uses TRBV12-3 or TRBV12-4 with TRBJ2-7; possibly TRBD1 or TRBD2 for D (5 bases each). The CDR3 covers 14 residues. The CDR3 sequence is CASSVGWDGYEQHF. CDR3 nucleotide sequence: TGTGCCAGCAGCGTAGGGTGGGACGGCTACGAGCAGCACTTC.

With regard to this clonotype: A much bigger clone sits one base away, suggesting this may be a read error. The chain employs TRBV12-3 or TRBV12-4 and TRBJ1-2; perhaps TRBD1 as D (6 bases). The CDR3 has 13 amino acids. Trimming pared 7 bases from V and 4 bases from J, leaving 13 bases between. Here the CDR3 reads CASNQGIVYGYTF. Written as DNA, the CDR3 is TGTGCCAGCAACCAGGGGATAGTCTATGGCTACACCTTC.

Many counts were recorded for this clonotype. V and J are TRBV28 and TRBJ1-1; D is possibly TRBD1 (5 bases). The CDR3 loop spans 14 amino acids. V lost 4 bases and J lost 1, with 10 bases in between. In germline, CDR1 is MDHEN, CDR2 SYDVKM. CDR3 in amino acids: CASSSGRKNTEAFF. As DNA, the CDR3 is TGTGCCAGCAGTTCGGGGCGGAAGAACACTGAAGCTTTCTTT.